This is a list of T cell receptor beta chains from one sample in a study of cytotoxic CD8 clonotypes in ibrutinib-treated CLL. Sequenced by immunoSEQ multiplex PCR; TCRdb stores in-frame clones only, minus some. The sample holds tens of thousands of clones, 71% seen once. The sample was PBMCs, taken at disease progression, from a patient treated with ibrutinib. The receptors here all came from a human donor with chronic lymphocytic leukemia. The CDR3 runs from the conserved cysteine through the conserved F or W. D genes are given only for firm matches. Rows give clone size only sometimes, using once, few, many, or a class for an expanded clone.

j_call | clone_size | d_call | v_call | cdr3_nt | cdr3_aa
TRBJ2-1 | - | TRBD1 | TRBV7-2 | TGTGCCAGCAGGGGAAAAAGGGGGCCCCCGGACAATGAGCAGTTCTTC | CASRGKRGPPDNEQFF
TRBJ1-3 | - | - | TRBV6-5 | TGTGCCAGCAGCTACGGAACAGATGGAAACACCATATATTTT | CASSYGTDGNTIYF
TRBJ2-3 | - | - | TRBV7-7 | TGTGCTAGCAGCCTGGGCACTACAGATACGCAGTATTTT | CASSLGTTDTQYF
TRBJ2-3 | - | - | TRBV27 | TGTGCCAGCAGTTTATCGGGACGGAATACGCAGTATTTT | CASSLSGRNTQYF
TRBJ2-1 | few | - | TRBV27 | TGTGCCACCAGCGTTCGGGGACCAACCTACAATGAGCAGTTCTTC | CATSVRGPTYNEQFF
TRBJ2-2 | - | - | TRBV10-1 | TGCGCCAGCAGTAGCATCCGAGGGAACACCGGGGAGCTGTTTTTT | CASSSIRGNTGELFF
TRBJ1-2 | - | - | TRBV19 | TGTGCCAGTAGTATGTGGGACCGGCGGGACTATGGCTACACCTTC | CASSMWDRRDYGYTF
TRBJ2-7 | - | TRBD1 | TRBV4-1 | TGCGCCAGCAGCCAAGATGGGAGGACAGGGGGCAACGAGCAGTACTTC | CASSQDGRTGGNEQYF
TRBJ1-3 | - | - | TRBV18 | TGTGCCAGCTCACCTCCAGGAGGGGGGACTGGAAACACCATATATTTT | CASSPPGGGTGNTIYF
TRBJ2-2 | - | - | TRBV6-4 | TGTGCCAGCAGTGAAAAGAACACCGGGGAGCTGTTTTTT | CASSEKNTGELFF
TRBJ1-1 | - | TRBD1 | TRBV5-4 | TGTGCCAGCAGCTCACCGGACAGGGACGCTGAAGCTTTCTTT | CASSSPDRDAEAFF
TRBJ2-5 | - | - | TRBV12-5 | TGTGCAACCTCTAGGGGCAGGGGCGGACGGCAAGAGACCCAGTACTTC | CATSRGRGGRQETQYF
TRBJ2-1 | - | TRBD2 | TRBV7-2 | TGTGCCAGCAGCTCAACACTAGCGGGGGGCCTAGGCCAGTTCTTC | CASSSTLAGGLGQFF
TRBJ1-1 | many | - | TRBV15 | TGTGCCACAGCCCCCCCAGGGCAGAAAGCTTTCTTT | CATAPPGQKAFF
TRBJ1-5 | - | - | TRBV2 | TGTGCCAGCAGTGAAGTGGGCGGCCCTGGAGGGCCCCAGCATTTT | CASSEVGGPGGPQHF
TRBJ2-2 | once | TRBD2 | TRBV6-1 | TGTGCCAGCAGTGCGACTAGCGGGGGGGCAATCGGGGAGCTGTTTTTT | CASSATSGGAIGELFF
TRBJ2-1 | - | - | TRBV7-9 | TGTGCCAGCAGCTTAGCGGGGGGCCCCCCCGGGCAGTTCTTC | CASSLAGGPPGQFF
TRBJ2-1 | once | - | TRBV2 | TGTGCCAGCAGCGCCCGGGGAAAATCCTACAATGAGCAGTTCTTC | CASSARGKSYNEQFF
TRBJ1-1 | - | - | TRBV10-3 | TGTGCCATCAGTCCCCACGGCGGAGCTACCACGAACACTGAAGCTTTCTTT | CAISPHGGATTNTEAFF
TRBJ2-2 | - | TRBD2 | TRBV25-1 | TGTGCCAGCGGACTAGCGGGGGACTCTACCGGGGAGCTGTTTTTT | CASGLAGDSTGELFF
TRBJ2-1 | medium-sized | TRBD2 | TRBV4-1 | TGCGCCAGCAGCCAACCGACTAGCGGGGGGAACAATGAGCAGTTCTTC | CASSQPTSGGNNEQFF
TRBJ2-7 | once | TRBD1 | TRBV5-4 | TGTGCCAGCAGCCGACAGGGCTACGAGCAGTACTTC | CASSRQGYEQYF
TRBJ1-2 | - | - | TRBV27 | TGTGCCAGCAGTCCCCAAGGCCCCGCGGGCTACACCTTC | CASSPQGPAGYTF
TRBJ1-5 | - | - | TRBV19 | TGTGCCAGTAGTCAGCCCCGGGGCAATCAGCCCCAGCATTTT | CASSQPRGNQPQHF
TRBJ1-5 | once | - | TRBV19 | TGTGCCAGTAGTATAGGGTCCGGGAGATATAATCAGCCCCAGCATTTT | CASSIGSGRYNQPQHF
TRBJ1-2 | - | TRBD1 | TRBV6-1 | TGTGCCAGCAGTGTGACAGGGGTTAACTATGGCTACACCTTC | CASSVTGVNYGYTF
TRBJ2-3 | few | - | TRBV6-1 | TGTGCCAGCATGTCCAGACAGTCAGGCACAGATACGCAGTATTTT | CASMSRQSGTDTQYF
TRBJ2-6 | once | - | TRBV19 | TGTGCCAGTAGTATTGGAGGGGCTGGGGCCAACGTCCTGACTTTC | CASSIGGAGANVLTF
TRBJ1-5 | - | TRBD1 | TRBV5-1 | TGCGCCAGCAGCTTGGGGTCTGGGACAGGGGGGAATCAGCCCCAGCATTTT | CASSLGSGTGGNQPQHF
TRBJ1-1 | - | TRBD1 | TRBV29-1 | TGCAGCGTCGTGGGACAGCCGGCCACTGAAGCTTTCTTT | CSVVGQPATEAFF
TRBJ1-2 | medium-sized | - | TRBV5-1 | TGCGCCAGCAGGAGGGAACTCTTACTCGCTAACTATGGCTACACCTTC | CASRRELLLANYGYTF
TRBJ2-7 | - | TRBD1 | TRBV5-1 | TGCGCCAGCAGCCCCGGGACAGGGACCTACGAGCAGTACTTC | CASSPGTGTYEQYF
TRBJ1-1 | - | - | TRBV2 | TGTGCCAGCAGGAGCGACAGAATAACTGAAGCTTTCTTT | CASRSDRITEAFF
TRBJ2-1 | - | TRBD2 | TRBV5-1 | TGCGCCAGCAGCTTGGGGACTAGCGGCCGCCCGGGGAACAATGAGCAGTTCTTC | CASSLGTSGRPGNNEQFF
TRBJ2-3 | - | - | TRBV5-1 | TGCGCCAGCAGCTTGGGGTCGGAGGTTGATACGCAGTATTTT | CASSLGSEVDTQYF
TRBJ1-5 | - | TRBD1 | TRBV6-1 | TGTGCCAGCAGCCCGACAGGGACAAACAATCAGCCCCAGCATTTT | CASSPTGTNNQPQHF
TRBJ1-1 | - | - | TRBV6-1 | TGTGCCAGCACACGCACCCACGAGAGGGCCGAAGCTTTCTTT | CASTRTHERAEAFF
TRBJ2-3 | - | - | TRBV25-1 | TGTGCCAGCAGTCCCGCGGGAACTAGCACAGATACGCAGTATTTT | CASSPAGTSTDTQYF
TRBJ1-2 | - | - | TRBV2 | TGTGCCAGCAGTGTTGGGGGTGGCGGCTACACCTTC | CASSVGGGGYTF
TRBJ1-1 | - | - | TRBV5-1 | TGCGCCAGCAGCCCCAACGCCAGCCCCAAAGCTTTCTTT | CASSPNASPKAFF
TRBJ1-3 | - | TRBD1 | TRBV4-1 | TGCGCCAGCAGCCAAGAGTTCAGGGACAGGGGACACACCATATATTTT | CASSQEFRDRGHTIYF
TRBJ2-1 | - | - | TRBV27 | TGTGCCAGCAGTTTCATCGGCGGGCGAAGCTACAATGAGCAGTTCTTC | CASSFIGGRSYNEQFF
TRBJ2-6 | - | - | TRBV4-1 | TGCGCCAGCAGCCACTATAGGTCTGGGGCCAACGTCCTGACTTTC | CASSHYRSGANVLTF
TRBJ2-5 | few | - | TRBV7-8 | TGTGCCAGCAGCTATCGCCTGGAGACCCAGTACTTC | CASSYRLETQYF
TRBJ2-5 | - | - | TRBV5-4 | TGTGCCAGCAGCCCTGCCGGGGTCGGGGAGACCCAGTACTTC | CASSPAGVGETQYF
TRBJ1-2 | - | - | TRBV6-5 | TGTGCCAGCAGGCAGTTAGGAGGACTATATGGCTACACCTTC | CASRQLGGLYGYTF
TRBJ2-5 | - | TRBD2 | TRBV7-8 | TGTGCCAGCAACGCTCTAGCGGGGGGAAAAGAGACCCAGTACTTC | CASNALAGGKETQYF
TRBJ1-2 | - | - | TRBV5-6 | TGTGCCAGCAGCTTGTTTGGGGCCCAGGCTAACTATGGCTACACCTTC | CASSLFGAQANYGYTF
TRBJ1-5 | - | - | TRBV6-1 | TGTGCCAGCAGTGAGGGGGGGGGTCAGCCCCAGCATTTT | CASSEGGGQPQHF
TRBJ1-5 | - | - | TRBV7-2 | TGTGCCAGCAGCTTAGGTATGGGGGGGAGCAATCAGCCCCAGCATTTT | CASSLGMGGSNQPQHF
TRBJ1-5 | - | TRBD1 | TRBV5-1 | TGCGCCAGCAGCTACGGGACAGGGGACCAGCCCCAGCATTTT | CASSYGTGDQPQHF
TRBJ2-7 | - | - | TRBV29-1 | TGCAGCGTTGAAGATCTGAGGGGTCTCAGCTCCTACGAGCAGTACTTC | CSVEDLRGLSSYEQYF
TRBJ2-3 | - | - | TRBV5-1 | TGCGCCAGCAGCCCCGGACTGGGTAGTACGCAGTATTTT | CASSPGLGSTQYF